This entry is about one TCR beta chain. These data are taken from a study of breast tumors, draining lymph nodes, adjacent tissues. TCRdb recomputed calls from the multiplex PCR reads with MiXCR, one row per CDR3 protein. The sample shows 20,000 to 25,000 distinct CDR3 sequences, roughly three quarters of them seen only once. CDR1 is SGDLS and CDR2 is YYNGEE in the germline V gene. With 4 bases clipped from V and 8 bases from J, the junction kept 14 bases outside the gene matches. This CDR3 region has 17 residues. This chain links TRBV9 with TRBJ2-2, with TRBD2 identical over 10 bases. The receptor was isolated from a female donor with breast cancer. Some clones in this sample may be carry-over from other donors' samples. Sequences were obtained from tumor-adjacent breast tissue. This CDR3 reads CASSRRPGTSAGGELFF. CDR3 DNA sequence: TGTGCCAGCAGCCGACGACCAGGGACTAGCGCCGGGGGGGAGCTGTTTTTT.